A single sample gave rise to the 21 T cell receptor beta chains below, sequenced in a study of Graves' ophthalmopathy and Graves' hyperthyroidism. Investigators amplified TCR beta CDR3 regions from RNA transcripts. HTBI-primed RT-PCR formed the first round, and a multiplex PCR formed the second. TCRdb analysed the multiplex PCR reads with MiXCR anew, one entry per CDR3 protein. The table shows over a million distinct CDR3 sequences, with 35% to 45% occurring only once. The sample consisted of peripheral blood or thyroid tissue (not recorded which). These receptors originate from an adult man with Graves' hyperthyroidism.

This clonotype was found many times. This sequence joins TRBV7-3 and TRBJ1-1, with D unresolved. CDR3 size: 13 residues. Germline CDR1 reads SGHTA; CDR2 reads FQGTGA. The V end lost 8 bases, the J end lost 2 bases, and 12 bases lay between the germline ends. This chain's CDR3 is CASRRGENTEAFF. The CDR3 nucleotides are TGTGCCAGCCGGAGAGGAGAAAACACTGAAGCTTTCTTT.

This clonotype was detected ten times or more. The rearrangement links TRBV25-1 to TRBJ1-1; 11 positions agree with TRBD1. Germline V gives CDR1 MGHDK, CDR2 SYGVNS. J gave up 4 bases and V 7 bases, and 5 bases lay outside the gene matches. This CDR3 has 14 amino acids. The DNA for the CDR3 is TGTGCCAGCAACCCGGGACAGGGGGTCACTGAAGCTTTCTTT. It encodes CASNPGQGVTEAFF.

This clonotype has only a few counts. The chain uses TRBV20-1 and TRBJ2-7; maybe TRBD2 (5 bases). The germline gives CDR1 DFQATT, CDR2 SNEGSKA (reference sequence). The CDR3 spans 13 residues. V lost 1 base, J lost 3 bases, and 10 bases lay in between. CDR3 coding DNA: TGCAGTGCTAGAGTCGGGGTTGGCTACGAGCAGTACTTC. Encoded protein: CSARVGVGYEQYF.

The chain recombines TRBV20-1 with TRBJ1-6, with 7 nucleotides matching TRBD1. The CDR3 contains 16 residues. The V segment lost 2 bases and the J segment 9 bases; nucleotides outside the gene matches: 13. CDR1 and CDR2 (germline): DFQATT, SNEGSKA (reference sequence). Here the CDR3 DNA reads TGCAGTGCTAGAAATTCCGACGCAGGGGGAAGTTCACCCCTCCACTTT. This sequence encodes CSARNSDAGGSSPLHF.

This clonotype has only a few counts. This chain links TRBV4-1 with TRBJ1-6; 7 nucleotides match TRBD1. This CDR3 is built from 17 residues. With V trimmed by 2 bases and J by 2 bases, 6 bases remained unmatched. The germline CDR1 and CDR2 sequences are MGHRA and YSYEKL. CDR3 DNA sequence: TGCGCCAGCAGCCAACTGGACAGGAACACCTATAATTCACCCCTCCACTTT. Amino acids: CASSQLDRNTYNSPLHF.

This clonotype was detected only a few times. This sequence joins TRBV7-9 and TRBJ1-4; D call uncertain. Trimming cost V 0 bases and J 7 bases, with 3 bases left between them. Germline values: CDR1 SEHNR, CDR2 FQNEAQ (reference sequence). The CDR3 spans 12 residues. The DNA of the CDR3 is TGTGCCAGCAGCTTAGCCGTTGAAAAACTGTTTTTT. This codes for CASSLAVEKLFF.

This chain uses TRBV4-1 with TRBJ1-2; TRBD1 matches at 7 bases. Unmatched junction bases numbered 8, after V lost 0 bases and J lost 4 bases. There are 16 residues in the CDR3. Germline V gene lookup returns CDR1 MGHRA and CDR2 YSYEKL. The CDR3 nucleotides read TGCGCCAGCAGCCAAGATCTAGGGGGCCTCGGCTATGGCTACACCTTC. This gives the protein CASSQDLGGLGYGYTF.

The V call is TRBV2, the J call TRBJ2-5; no firm D call. V was pared by 1 base and J by 4 bases, with 10 bases between. The CDR3 length is 14 residues. The germline gives CDR1 SNHLY, CDR2 FYNNEI. Here the CDR3 reads CASSEGVRRETQYF. In nucleotides, the CDR3 is TGTGCCAGCAGTGAAGGTGTCAGAAGAGAGACCCAGTACTTC.

This clonotype came up many times. The genes are TRBV2 and TRBJ1-1; 7 positions match TRBD1. In germline, CDR1 is SNHLY, CDR2 FYNNEI. Trimming cost V 11 bases and J 7 bases; bases outside gene matches: 13. The length of the CDR3 is 13 residues. The CDR3, as DNA: TGTGCCCTCGTCACAGGGGCGACGGGTGAAGCTTTCTTT. The encoded protein is CALVTGATGEAFF.

The DNA of the CDR3 is TGTGCCACCAGCAGAGGACAGGGGGCTGAAAAACTGTTTTTT. Its translation is CATSRGQGAEKLFF. This chain links TRBV15 with TRBJ1-4, with 10 bases matching TRBD1. There are 14 residues in the CDR3. Germline values: CDR1 LNHNV, CDR2 YYDKDF (reference sequence). Trimming removed 1 base from V and 7 bases from J; junction bases left unmatched: 0.

This clonotype was counted many times. The chain couples TRBV7-9 to TRBJ2-5; 11 positions agree with TRBD1. V lost 0 bases to trimming and J lost 4 bases; unmatched junction nucleotides: 4. The germline CDR1 and CDR2 sequences are SEHNR and FQNEAQ (reference sequence). This CDR3 is built from 16 residues. The CDR3 DNA sequence: TGTGCCAGCAGCTTAGCCGGGACAGGGGGTGGAGAGACCCAGTACTTC. It yields the protein CASSLAGTGGGETQYF. The entire variable domain, with the rest obtained from reference TRBV7-9 and TRBJ2-5, is as follows: DTGVSQNPRHKITKRGQNVTFRCDPISEHNRLYWYRQTLGQGPEFLTYFQNEAQLEKSRLLSDRFSAERPKGSFSTLEIQRTEQGDSAMYLCASSLAGTGGGETQYFGPGTRLLVL.

This clonotype appeared a few times. This sequence joins TRBV12-3 or TRBV12-4 and TRBJ2-6; D is undetermined. The CDR3 is 14 residues long. The ends were cut back, 3 bases at V and 2 bases at J, with 5 bases in the middle. The chain's CDR3 is CASSFVAGANVLTF. In nucleotides, the CDR3 is TGTGCCAGCAGTTTTGTGGCTGGGGCCAACGTCCTGACTTTC.

The J gene is TRBJ2-7, the V gene TRBV29-1; 9 nucleotides agree with TRBD1. Germline V gene data show CDR1 as SQVTM and CDR2 as ANQGSEA. Trimming removed 8 bases from V and 3 bases from J; junction bases left unmatched: 8. The CDR3 has 13 amino acids. The CDR3 nucleotides read TGCAGCAGTAGGGACAGGGAGATCTACGAGCAGTACTTC. This sequence encodes CSSRDREIYEQYF.

This clonotype showed up just a few times. J is TRBJ1-4 and V is TRBV12-3 or TRBV12-4; D is unclear. The germline V and J ends were trimmed by 3 bases and 8 bases, with 16 bases remaining between them. The CDR3 runs 15 residues. CDR3 DNA sequence: TGTGCCAGCAGTTTGGCGGTCCAGGTGGGGGAAAAACTGTTTTTT. It translates to CASSLAVQVGEKLFF.

This clonotype appeared many times. This chain joins TRBV12-3 or TRBV12-4 and TRBJ1-5, with TRBD1 identical over 7 bases. V lost 5 bases and J lost 5; bases outside the gene matches: 6. The CDR3 contains 14 residues. The chain's CDR3 is CASSQGGFDQPQHF. The CDR3, as DNA: TGTGCCAGCAGTCAAGGGGGCTTTGATCAGCCCCAGCATTTT.

This clonotype was picked up many times. The V and J genes are TRBV7-2 and TRBJ1-4; TRBD1 aligns across 9 bases. J lost 6 bases, V lost 3 bases, and 5 bases had no gene match. The germline V gene encodes CDR1 SGHTA and CDR2 FQGNSA. The CDR3 runs to 15 residues. The CDR3 DNA is TGTGCCAGCAGCTTGATGGGACAGGGACATGAAAAACTGTTTTTT. Its protein product is CASSLMGQGHEKLFF.

The CDR3 reads CSVQGGPYEQYF. In nucleotides, the CDR3 is TGCAGCGTGCAGGGAGGGCCCTACGAGCAGTACTTC. The rearrangement links TRBV29-1 to TRBJ2-7; 7 positions match TRBD2. This CDR3 comprises 12 residues. The germline gives CDR1 SQVTM, CDR2 ANQGSEA. Losses at the gene ends were 6 bases for V and 2 bases for J; bases not matched to a gene: 4.

In its sample, this clonotype was seen a few times. The chain carries TRBV6-5 and TRBJ1-1; perhaps TRBD1 as D (5 bases). V dropped 7 bases and J dropped 5 bases, with 17 bases sitting between them. The CDR3 totals 14 residues. Germline loops: CDR1 MNHEY, CDR2 SVGAGI. In nucleotides, the CDR3 is TGTGCCAGCAAATCAGGAGGGGTTCGAACTGAAGCTTTCTTT. Translation: CASKSGGVRTEAFF.

The CDR3 protein is CAISYGITAPQHF. The CDR3 DNA sequence: TGTGCCATCAGTTACGGAATCACGGCGCCCCAGCATTTT. The genes are TRBV10-3 and TRBJ2-2; D is undetermined. The end of the DNA is better explained by TRBJ1-5, so the J call may be wrong. The length of the CDR3 is 13 residues. Germline V gene data show CDR1 as ENHRY and CDR2 as SYGVKD.

This rearrangement joins TRBV10-2 to TRBJ2-2; maybe TRBD1 (6 bases). The ends were cut back, 2 bases at V and 3 bases at J, with 25 bases in the middle. From germline, CDR1 is WSHSY and CDR2 SAAADI. The CDR3 loop spans 20 amino acids. As DNA, the CDR3 is TGCGCCAGCAGTGAGCCGGACAGTCTTTTAAACTATGGCTACACCGGGGAGCTGTTTTTT. It yields the protein CASSEPDSLLNYGYTGELFF.

Only one count was recorded for this clonotype. Compared with germline, one end of the junction differs, possibly owing to a read error. This chain uses TRBV7-8 with TRBJ1-2, with a tentative D call TRBD1 (6 bases). CDR3 length: 16 amino acids. Per germline, CDR1 SGHVS and CDR2 FQNEAQ. CDR3 protein: CASSQDAGAGGYGYTF. As DNA, the CDR3 is TGCGCCAGCAGCCAAGATGCAGGGGCTGGCGGCTATGGCTACACCTTC.